This T cell receptor beta chain was recovered during a study of CD8 T cells in ankylosing spondylitis. Study-level findings and limits: As for the disease-linked clones, they showed a CD8+ phenotype and occurred at relatively low frequencies in peripheral blood. Reportedly, significant enrichment of disease-linked clones occurred in matched ankylosing spondylitis synovial fluid.

The TCR beta libraries were generated through quantitative 5'-RACE incorporating molecular barcodes. A single record per CDR3 protein comes from TCRdb applying MiXCR to the 5' RACE reads. The sample lists roughly 130,000 distinct CDR3 sequences, around 15% occurring once. V gave up 1 base and J gave up 6 bases; unmatched junction bases: 1. The CDR3 loop spans 15 amino acids. Germline V gene data show CDR1 as SGHTA and CDR2 as FQGNSA. This clonotype was seen only a few times. As yet, its antigen is unknown. The origin of this receptor is a female donor with ankylosing spondylitis or in good health (not recorded which). Sequencing input: blood, either unsorted or a sorted T cell fraction (not recorded which). This sequence joins TRBV7-2 and TRBJ2-2; 11 nucleotides match TRBD2. CDR3: CASSLVAGGPGELFF. DNA of the CDR3: TGTGCCAGCAGCTTAGTAGCGGGGGGGCCCGGGGAGCTGTTTTTT.